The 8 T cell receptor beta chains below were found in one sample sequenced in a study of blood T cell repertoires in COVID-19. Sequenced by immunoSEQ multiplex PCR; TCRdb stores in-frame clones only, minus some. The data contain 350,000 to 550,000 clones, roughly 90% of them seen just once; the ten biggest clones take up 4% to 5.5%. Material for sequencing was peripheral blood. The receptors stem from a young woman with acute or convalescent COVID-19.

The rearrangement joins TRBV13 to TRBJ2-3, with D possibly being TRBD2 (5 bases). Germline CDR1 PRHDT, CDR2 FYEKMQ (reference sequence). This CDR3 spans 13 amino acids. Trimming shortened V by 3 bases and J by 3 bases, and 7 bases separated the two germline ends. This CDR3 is CASSFGGTDTQYF. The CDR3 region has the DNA TGTGCCAGCAGCTTTGGCGGGACAGATACGCAGTATTTT.

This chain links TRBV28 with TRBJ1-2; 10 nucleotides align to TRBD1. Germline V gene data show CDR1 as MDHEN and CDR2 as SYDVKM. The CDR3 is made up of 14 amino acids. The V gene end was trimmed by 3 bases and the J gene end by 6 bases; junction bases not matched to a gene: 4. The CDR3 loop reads CASSFRDRGHGYTF. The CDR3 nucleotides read TGTGCCAGCAGTTTTCGGGACAGGGGCCATGGCTACACCTTC.

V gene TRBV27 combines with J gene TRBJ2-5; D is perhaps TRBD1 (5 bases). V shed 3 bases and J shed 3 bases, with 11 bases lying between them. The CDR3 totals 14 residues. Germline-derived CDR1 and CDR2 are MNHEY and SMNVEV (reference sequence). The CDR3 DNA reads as TGTGCCAGCAGTTTCCAGGGTGGAGAAGAGACCCAGTACTTC. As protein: CASSFQGGEETQYF.

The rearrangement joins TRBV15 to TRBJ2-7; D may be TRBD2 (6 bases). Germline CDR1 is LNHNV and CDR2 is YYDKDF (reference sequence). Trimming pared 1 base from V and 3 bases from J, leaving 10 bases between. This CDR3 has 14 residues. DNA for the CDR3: TGTGCCACCAGCAGAGTGGGACTGGGCTACGAGCAGTACTTC. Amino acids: CATSRVGLGYEQYF.

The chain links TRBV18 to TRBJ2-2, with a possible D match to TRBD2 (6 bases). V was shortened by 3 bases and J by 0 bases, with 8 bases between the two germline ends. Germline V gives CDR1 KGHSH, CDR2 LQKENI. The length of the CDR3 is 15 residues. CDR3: CASSPSGPNTGELFF. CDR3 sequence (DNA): TGTGCCAGCTCACCTAGCGGACCGAACACCGGGGAGCTGTTTTTT.

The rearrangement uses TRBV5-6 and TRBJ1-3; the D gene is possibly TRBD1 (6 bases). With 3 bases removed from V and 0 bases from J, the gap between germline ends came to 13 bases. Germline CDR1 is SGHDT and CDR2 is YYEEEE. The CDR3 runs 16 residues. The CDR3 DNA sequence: TGTGCCAGCAGCTACGACAGGACTCTCTCTGGAAACACCATATATTTT. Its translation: CASSYDRTLSGNTIYF. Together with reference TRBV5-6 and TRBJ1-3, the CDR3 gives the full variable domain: DAGVTQSPTHLIKTRGQQVTLRCSPKSGHDTVSWYQQALGQGPQFIFQYYEEEERQRGNFPDRFSGHQFPNYSSELNVNALLLGDSALYLCASSYDRTLSGNTIYFGEGSWLTVV.

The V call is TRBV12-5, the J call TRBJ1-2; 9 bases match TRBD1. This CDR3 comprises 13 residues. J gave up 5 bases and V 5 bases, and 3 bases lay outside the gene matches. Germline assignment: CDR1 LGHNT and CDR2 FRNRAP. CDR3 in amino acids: CASGKDRGYGYTF. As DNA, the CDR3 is TGTGCTAGTGGTAAGGACAGGGGTTATGGCTACACCTTC.

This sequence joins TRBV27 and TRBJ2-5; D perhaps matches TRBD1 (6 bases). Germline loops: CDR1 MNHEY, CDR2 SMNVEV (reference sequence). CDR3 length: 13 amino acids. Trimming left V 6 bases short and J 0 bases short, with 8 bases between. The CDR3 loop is CASRQGNQETQYF. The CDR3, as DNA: TGTGCCAGCAGACAGGGAAACCAAGAGACCCAGTACTTC.